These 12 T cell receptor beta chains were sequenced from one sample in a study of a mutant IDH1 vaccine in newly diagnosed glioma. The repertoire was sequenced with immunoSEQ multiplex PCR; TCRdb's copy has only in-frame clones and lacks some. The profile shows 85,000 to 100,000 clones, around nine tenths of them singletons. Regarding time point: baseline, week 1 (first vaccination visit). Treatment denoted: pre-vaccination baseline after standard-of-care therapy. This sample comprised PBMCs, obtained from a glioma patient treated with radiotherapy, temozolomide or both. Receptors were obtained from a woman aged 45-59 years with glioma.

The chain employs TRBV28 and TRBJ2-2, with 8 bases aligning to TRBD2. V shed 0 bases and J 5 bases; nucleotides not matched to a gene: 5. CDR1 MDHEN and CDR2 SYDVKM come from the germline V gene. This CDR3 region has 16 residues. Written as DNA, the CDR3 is TGTGCCAGCAGTTTATGGACCAGCGGGGGAACCGGGGAGCTGTTTTTT. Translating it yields CASSLWTSGGTGELFF.

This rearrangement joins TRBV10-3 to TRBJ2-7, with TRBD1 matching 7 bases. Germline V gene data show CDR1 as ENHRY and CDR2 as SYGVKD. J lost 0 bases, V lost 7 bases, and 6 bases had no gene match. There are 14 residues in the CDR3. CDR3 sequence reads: CAIKPGGSSYEQYF. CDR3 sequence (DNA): TGTGCCATCAAGCCAGGGGGTTCCTCCTACGAGCAGTACTTC.

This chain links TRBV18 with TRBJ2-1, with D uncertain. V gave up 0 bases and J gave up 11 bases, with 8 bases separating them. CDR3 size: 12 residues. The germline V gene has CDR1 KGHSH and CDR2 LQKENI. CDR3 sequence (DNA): TGTGCCAGCTCACCACCGGCAGAACAGCAGTTCTTC. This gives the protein CASSPPAEQQFF.

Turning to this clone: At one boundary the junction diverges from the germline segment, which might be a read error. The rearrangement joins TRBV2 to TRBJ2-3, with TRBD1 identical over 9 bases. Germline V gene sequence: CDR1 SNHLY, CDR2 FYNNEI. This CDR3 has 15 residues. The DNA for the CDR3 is TGTGCCAGCATTCTAGACAGGGGGGGCACAGATGCGCAGTATTTT. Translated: CASILDRGGTDAQYF.

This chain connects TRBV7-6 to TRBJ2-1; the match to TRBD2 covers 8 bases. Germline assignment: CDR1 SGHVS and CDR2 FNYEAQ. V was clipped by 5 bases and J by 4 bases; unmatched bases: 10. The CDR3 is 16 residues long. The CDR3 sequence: CASSALLAARYNEQFF. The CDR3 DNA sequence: TGTGCCAGCAGCGCTCTACTAGCGGCGAGATACAATGAGCAGTTCTTC. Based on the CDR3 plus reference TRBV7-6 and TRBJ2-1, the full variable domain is GAGVSQSPRYKVTKRGQDVALRCDPISGHVSLYWYRQALGQGPEFLTYFNYEAQQDKSGLPNDRFSAERPEGSISTLTIQRTEQRDSAMYRCASSALLAARYNEQFFGPGTRLTVL.

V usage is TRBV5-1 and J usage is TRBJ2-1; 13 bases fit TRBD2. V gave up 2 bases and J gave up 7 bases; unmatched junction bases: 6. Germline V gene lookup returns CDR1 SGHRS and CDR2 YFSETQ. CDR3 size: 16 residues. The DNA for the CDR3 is TGCGCCAGCAGCTTCTCTCTGGGACTAGCGGGGAATGAGCAGTTCTTC. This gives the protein CASSFSLGLAGNEQFF.

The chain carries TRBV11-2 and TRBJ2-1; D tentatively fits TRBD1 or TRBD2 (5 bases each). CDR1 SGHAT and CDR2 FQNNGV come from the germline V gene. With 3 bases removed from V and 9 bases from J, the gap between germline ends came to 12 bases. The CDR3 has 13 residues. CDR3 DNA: TGTGCCAGCAGCTTCGGCCCTGGGGGTGAGCAGTTCTTC. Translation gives CASSFGPGGEQFF.

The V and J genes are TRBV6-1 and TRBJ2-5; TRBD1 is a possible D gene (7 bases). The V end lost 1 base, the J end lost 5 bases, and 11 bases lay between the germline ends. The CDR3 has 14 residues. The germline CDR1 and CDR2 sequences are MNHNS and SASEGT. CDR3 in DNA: TGTGCCAGCAGTGAAGTGTCAGGGGGGGAGACCCAGTACTTC. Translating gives CASSEVSGGETQYF.

CDR3 coding DNA: TGCGCCAGCAGCCAAGGGGACTACTACGAGCAGTACTTC. Protein: CASSQGDYYEQYF. J is TRBJ2-7 and V is TRBV4-1; 7 bases fit TRBD2. V trimming: 1 base; J trimming: 3 bases; junction bases outside the gene matches: 0. CDR3 length equals 13 residues. Germline V gene lookup returns CDR1 MGHRA and CDR2 YSYEKL.

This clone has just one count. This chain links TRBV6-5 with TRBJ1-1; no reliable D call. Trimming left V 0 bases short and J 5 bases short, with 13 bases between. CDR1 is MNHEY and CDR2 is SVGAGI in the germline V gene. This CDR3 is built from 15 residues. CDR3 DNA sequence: TGTGCCAGCAGTTACTCGGAGGTGGGATGGACTGAAGCTTTCTTT. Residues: CASSYSEVGWTEAFF.

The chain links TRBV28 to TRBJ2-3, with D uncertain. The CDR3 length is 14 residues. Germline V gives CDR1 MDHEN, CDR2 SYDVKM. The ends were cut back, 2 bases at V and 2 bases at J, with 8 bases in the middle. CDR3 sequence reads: CASSLSGFTDTQYF. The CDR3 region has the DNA TGTGCCAGCAGTTTAAGTGGGTTCACAGATACGCAGTATTTT.

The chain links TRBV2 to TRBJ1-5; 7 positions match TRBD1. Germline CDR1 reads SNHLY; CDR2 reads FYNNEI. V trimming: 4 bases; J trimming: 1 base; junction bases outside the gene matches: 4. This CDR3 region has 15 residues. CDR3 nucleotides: TGTGCCAGCAGTGGACAGGGTTGGAGCAATCAGCCCCAGCATTTT. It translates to CASSGQGWSNQPQHF.